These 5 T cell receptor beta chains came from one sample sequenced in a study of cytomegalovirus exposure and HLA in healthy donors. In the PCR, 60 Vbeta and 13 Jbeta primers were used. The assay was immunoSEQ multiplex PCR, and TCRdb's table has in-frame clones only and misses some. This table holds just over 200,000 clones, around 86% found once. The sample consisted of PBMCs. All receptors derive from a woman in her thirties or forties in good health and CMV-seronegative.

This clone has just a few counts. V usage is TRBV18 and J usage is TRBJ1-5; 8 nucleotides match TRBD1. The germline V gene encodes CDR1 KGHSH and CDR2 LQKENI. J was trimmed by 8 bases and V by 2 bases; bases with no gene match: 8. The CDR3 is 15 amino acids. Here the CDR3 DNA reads TGTGCCAGCTCACCAAGGGTATCACAGGGGGAGCCCCAGCATTTT. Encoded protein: CASSPRVSQGEPQHF.

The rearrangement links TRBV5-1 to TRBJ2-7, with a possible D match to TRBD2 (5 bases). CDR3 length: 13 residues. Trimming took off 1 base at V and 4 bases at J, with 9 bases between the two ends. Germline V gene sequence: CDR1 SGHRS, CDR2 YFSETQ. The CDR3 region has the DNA TGCGCCAGCAGCTTGTCGGGGATATACGAGCAGTACTTC. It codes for CASSLSGIYEQYF.

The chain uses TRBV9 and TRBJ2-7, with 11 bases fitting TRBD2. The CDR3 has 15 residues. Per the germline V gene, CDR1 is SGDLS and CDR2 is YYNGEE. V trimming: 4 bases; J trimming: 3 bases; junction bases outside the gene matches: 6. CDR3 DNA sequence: TGTGCCAGCAGCCCGGGGACTAGCGGTTACTACGAGCAGTACTTC. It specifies CASSPGTSGYYEQYF.

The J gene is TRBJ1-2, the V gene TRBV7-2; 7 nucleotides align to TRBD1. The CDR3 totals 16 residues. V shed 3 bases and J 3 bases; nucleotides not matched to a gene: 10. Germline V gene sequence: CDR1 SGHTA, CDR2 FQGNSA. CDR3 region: CASSLGPNRGHYGYTF. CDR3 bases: TGTGCCAGCAGCTTGGGTCCTAACAGGGGACACTATGGCTACACCTTC.

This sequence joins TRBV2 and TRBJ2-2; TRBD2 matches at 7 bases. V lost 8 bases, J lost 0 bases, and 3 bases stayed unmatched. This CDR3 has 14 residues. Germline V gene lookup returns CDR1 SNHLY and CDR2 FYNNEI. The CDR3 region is CASGGRANTGELFF. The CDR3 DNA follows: TGTGCCAGCGGCGGGAGAGCGAACACCGGGGAGCTGTTTTTT.